This T cell receptor (beta chain) was captured in a study of cytomegalovirus exposure and HLA in healthy donors. PCR involved 60 Vbeta and 13 Jbeta primers. Assay: immunoSEQ multiplex PCR; the TCRdb copy retains only in-frame clones and omits some. The table shows more than 90,000 clones, with more than 70% occurring only once. Study-level results: HLA allele associations emerged for roughly 17,000 TCR beta sequences in a later analysis, at 0.05 false discovery rate. A missense variant in DCLRE1C was later tied to TCR beta V- and J-gene trimming. Later analysis indicated greater clonal expansion among HLA-associated TCR beta chains than among equally common other chains.

This clone was counted between two and nine times. Its antigen is unidentified. The clonotype was recovered from a man aged 50 to 59 in good health and CMV-seropositive. The specimen sequenced was PBMCs.

The CDR3 loop reads CASSDAGTGVWGYTF. The CDR3 region has the DNA TGTGCCAGCAGTGACGCCGGGACGGGGGTTTGGGGCTACACCTTC. This sequence joins TRBV6-1 and TRBJ1-2; TRBD1 is a possible D gene (5 bases). The CDR3 contains 15 residues. The V gene lost 3 bases and the J gene lost 8 bases, with 19 bases spanning the gap. Looked up from germline, CDR1 is MNHNS and CDR2 is SASEGT.